This T cell receptor (beta chain) comes out of a study of identical twins. Study-wide findings and caveats: The more abundant beta clonotypes in cord blood had fewer insertions, and memory repertoires did not show this. Conclusions were drawn cross-sectionally by statistical analysis, without following the same donors.

In regard to this clonotype: The antigen is undetermined.

V was clipped by 0 bases and J by 2 bases; unmatched bases: 12. CDR3 length equals 20 residues. Germline V lookup: CDR1 SGHVS, CDR2 FQNEAQ. TCRdb fed the 5' RACE reads into MiXCR, producing one record per CDR3 protein. The sample consists of more than 1.5 million distinct CDR3 sequences, around 33% of them appearing once. The material sequenced was cord blood. The sequence came from a newborn girl in good health. The chain joins TRBV7-8 to TRBJ2-1, with 11 bases matching TRBD2. The CDR3 sequence: CASSLAPGLADSSPYNEQFF. CDR3 nucleotides: TGTGCCAGCAGCTTAGCCCCGGGACTAGCGGACTCGAGCCCCTACAATGAGCAGTTCTTC.